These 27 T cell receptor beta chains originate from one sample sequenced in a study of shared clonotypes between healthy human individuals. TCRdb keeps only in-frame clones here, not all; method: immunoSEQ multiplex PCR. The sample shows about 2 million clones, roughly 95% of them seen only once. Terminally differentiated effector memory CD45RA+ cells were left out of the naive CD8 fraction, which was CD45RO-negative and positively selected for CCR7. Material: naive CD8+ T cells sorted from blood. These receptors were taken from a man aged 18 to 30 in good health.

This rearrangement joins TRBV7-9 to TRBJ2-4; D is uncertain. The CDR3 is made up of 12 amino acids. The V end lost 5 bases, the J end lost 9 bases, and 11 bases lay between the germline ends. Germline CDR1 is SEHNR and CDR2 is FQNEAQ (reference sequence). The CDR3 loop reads CASSGVHGIQYF. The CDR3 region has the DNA TGTGCCAGCAGCGGGGTACACGGCATTCAGTACTTC. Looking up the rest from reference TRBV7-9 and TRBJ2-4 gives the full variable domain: DTGVSQNPRHKITKRGQNVTFRCDPISEHNRLYWYRQTLGQGPEFLTYFQNEAQLEKSRLLSDRFSAERPKGSFSTLEIQRTEQGDSAMYLCASSGVHGIQYFGAGTRLSVL.

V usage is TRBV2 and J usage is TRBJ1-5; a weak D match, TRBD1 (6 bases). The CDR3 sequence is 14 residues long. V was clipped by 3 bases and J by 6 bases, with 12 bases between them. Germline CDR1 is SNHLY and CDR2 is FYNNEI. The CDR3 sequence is CASSDLAGAQPQHF. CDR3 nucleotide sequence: TGTGCCAGCAGTGACTTGGCAGGGGCTCAGCCCCAGCATTTT.

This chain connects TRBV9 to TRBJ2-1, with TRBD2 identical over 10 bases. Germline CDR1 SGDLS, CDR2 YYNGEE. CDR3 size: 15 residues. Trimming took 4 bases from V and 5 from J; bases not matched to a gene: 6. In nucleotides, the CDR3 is TGTGCCAGCAGCCCCAGGACTAGCGGAAACAATGAGCAGTTCTTC. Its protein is CASSPRTSGNNEQFF. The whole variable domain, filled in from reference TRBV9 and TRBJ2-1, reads DSGVTQTPKHLITATGQRVTLRCSPRSGDLSVYWYQQSLDQGLQFLIQYYNGEERAKGNILERFSAQQFPDLHSELNLSSLELGDSALYFCASSPRTSGNNEQFFGPGTRLTVL.

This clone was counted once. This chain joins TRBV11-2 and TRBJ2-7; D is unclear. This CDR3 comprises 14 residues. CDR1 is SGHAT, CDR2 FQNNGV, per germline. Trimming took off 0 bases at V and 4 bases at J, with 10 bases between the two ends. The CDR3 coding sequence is TGTGCCAGCAGCTTAGATCCAAGGGATTACGAGCAGTACTTC. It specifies CASSLDPRDYEQYF.

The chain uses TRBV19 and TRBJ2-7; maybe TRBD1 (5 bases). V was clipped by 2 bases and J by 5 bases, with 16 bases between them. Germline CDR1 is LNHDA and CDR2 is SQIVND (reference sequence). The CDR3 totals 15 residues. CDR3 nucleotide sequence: TGTGCCAGTAGTATACAGGCAGGGAAATCGGACGAGCAGTACTTC. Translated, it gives CASSIQAGKSDEQYF.

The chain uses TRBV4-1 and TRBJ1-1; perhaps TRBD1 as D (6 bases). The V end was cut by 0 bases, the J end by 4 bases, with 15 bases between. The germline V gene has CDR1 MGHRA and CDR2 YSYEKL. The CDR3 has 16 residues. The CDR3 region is CASSQDERQAPTEAFF. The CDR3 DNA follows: TGCGCCAGCAGCCAAGACGAACGACAGGCGCCCACTGAAGCTTTCTTT.

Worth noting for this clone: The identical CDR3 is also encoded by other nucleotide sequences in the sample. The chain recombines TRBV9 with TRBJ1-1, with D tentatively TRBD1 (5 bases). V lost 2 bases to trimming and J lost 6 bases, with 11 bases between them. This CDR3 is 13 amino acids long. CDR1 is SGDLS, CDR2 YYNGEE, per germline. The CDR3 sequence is CASSVVSGAEAFF. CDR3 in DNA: TGTGCCAGCAGCGTTGTGTCGGGGGCTGAAGCTTTCTTT.

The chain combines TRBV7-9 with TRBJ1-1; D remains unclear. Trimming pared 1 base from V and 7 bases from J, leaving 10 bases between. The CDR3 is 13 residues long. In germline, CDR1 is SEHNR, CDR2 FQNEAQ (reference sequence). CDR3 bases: TGTGCCAGCAGCTTAGAGGCCGGTAATGAAGCTTTCTTT. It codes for CASSLEAGNEAFF.

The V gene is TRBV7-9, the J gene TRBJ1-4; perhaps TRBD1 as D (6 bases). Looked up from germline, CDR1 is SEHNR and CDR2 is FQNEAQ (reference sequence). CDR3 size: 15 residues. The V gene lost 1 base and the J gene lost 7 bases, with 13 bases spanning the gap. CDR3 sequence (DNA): TGTGCCAGCAGCTTAGAAGTAGGGGGTGTTGAAAAACTGTTTTTT. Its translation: CASSLEVGGVEKLFF.

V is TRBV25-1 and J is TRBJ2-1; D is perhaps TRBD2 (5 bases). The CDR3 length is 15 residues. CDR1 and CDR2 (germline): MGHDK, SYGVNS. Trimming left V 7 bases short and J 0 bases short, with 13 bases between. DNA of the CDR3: TGTGCCAGCATGAGCGGCGGCAGCTCCTACAATGAGCAGTTCTTC. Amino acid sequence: CASMSGGSSYNEQFF.

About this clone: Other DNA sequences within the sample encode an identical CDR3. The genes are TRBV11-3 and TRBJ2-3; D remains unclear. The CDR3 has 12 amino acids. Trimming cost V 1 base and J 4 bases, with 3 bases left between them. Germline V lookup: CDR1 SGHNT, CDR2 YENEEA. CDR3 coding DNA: TGTGCCAGCAGCTTAGGAGCAGATACGCAGTATTTT. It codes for CASSLGADTQYF.

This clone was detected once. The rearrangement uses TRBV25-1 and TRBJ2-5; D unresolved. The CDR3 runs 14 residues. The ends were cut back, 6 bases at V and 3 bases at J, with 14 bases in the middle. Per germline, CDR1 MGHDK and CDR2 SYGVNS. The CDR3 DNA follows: TGTGCCAGCAGCGGGTGGGCGAACGAAGAGACCCAGTACTTC. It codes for CASSGWANEETQYF.

CDR3 amino acids: CASSFRDGYYEQYF. DNA of the CDR3: TGTGCCAGCAGTTTCCGGGACGGATACTACGAGCAGTACTTC. This chain uses TRBV6-5 with TRBJ2-7; D could derive from TRBD1 or TRBD2 (5 bases each). The CDR3 extends over 14 amino acids. Trimming pared 4 bases from V and 3 bases from J, leaving 13 bases between. Germline V gene lookup returns CDR1 MNHEY and CDR2 SVGAGI.

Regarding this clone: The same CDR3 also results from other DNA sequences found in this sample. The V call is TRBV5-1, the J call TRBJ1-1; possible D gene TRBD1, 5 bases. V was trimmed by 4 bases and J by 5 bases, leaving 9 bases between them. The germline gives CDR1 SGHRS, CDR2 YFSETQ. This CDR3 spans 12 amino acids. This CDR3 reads CASSDSGTEAFF. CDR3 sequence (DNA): TGCGCCAGCAGCGATTCAGGGACTGAAGCTTTCTTT.

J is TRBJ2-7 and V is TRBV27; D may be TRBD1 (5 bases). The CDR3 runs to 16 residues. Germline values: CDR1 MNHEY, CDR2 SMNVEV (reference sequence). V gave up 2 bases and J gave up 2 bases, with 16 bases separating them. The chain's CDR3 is CASSLPPRQGPYEQYF. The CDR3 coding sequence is TGTGCCAGCAGTTTACCTCCGAGGCAGGGCCCCTACGAGCAGTACTTC.

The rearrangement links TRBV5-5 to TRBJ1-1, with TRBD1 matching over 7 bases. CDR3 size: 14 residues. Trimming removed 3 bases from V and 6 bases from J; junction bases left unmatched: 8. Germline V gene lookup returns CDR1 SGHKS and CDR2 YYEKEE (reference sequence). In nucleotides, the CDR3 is TGTGCCAGCAGCTATATAACGACAGGGCCTGAAGCTTTCTTT. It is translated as CASSYITTGPEAFF.

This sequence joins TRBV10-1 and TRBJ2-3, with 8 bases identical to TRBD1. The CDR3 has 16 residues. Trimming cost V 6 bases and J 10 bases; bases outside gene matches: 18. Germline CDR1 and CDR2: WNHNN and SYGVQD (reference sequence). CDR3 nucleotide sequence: TGCGCCAGCAGGTCAACAGGGGGGTTGGTGGTATGGTCGCAGTATTTT. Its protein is CASRSTGGLVVWSQYF.

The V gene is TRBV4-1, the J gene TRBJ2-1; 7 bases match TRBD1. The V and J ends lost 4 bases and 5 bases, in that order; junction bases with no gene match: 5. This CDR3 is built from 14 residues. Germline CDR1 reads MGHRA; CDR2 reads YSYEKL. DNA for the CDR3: TGCGCCAGCAGCCCTCGACAGGGTAACAATGAGCAGTTCTTC. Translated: CASSPRQGNNEQFF.

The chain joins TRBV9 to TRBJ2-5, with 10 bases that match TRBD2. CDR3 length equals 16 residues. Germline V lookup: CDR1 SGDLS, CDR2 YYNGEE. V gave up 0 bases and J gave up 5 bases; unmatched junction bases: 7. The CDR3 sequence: CASSVEREGLGETQYF. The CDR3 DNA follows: TGTGCCAGCAGCGTAGAGCGGGAGGGCCTTGGCGAGACCCAGTACTTC.

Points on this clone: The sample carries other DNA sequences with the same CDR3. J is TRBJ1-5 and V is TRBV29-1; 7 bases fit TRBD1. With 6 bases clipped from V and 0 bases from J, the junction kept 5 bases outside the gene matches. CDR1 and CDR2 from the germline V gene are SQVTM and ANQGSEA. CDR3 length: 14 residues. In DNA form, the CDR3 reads TGCAGCGTCCTGCAGGGGGATAGCAATCAGCCCCAGCATTTT. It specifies CSVLQGDSNQPQHF.

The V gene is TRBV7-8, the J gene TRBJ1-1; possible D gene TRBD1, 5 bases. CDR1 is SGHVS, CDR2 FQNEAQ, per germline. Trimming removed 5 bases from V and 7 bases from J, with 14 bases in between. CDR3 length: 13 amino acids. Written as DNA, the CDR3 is TGTGCCAGCAGCCCAATCGGCGGGGGTGAAGCTTTCTTT. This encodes CASSPIGGGEAFF.

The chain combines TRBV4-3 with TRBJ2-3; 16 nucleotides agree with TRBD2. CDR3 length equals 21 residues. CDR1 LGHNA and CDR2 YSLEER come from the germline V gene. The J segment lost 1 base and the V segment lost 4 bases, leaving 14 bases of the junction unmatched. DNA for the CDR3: TGCGCCAGCAGCCGCCTCACCGGGACTAGCGGGAGGGCCGGGGGCACAGATACGCAGTATTTT. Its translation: CASSRLTGTSGRAGGTDTQYF.

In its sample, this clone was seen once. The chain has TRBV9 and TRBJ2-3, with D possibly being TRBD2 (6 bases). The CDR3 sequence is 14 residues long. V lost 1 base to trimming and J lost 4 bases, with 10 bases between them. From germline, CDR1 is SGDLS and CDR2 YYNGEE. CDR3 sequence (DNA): TGTGCCAGCAGCGTACGTAGCGGTCCAGATACGCAGTATTTT. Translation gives CASSVRSGPDTQYF.

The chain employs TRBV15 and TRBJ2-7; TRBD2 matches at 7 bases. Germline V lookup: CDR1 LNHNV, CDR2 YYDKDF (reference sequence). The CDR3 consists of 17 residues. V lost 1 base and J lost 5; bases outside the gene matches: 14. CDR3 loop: CATSRVGVGAGRDEQYF. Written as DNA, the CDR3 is TGTGCCACCAGCAGAGTGGGGGTGGGAGCGGGAAGGGACGAGCAGTACTTC.

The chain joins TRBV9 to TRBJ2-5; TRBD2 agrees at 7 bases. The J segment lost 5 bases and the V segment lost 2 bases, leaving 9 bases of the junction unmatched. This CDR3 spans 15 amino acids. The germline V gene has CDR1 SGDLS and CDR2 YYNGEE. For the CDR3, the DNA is TGTGCCAGCAGCGTCGATGGGGAGGGCGGGGAGACCCAGTACTTC. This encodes CASSVDGEGGETQYF.

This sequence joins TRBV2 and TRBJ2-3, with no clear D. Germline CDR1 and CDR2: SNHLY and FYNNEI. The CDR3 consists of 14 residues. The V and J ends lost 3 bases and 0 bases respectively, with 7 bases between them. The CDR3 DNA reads TGTGCCAGCAGTGAGGCCTCTAGCACAGATACGCAGTATTTT. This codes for CASSEASSTDTQYF.

The CDR3 DNA is TGCGCCAGCAGCCAGTTTGGGGGGACTAGCGGGGACTACGAGCAGTACTTC. Translating it yields CASSQFGGTSGDYEQYF. The rearrangement joins TRBV4-1 to TRBJ2-7; 13 bases map to TRBD2. J gave up 3 bases and V 3 bases, and 8 bases lay outside the gene matches. This CDR3 is built from 17 residues. CDR1 MGHRA and CDR2 YSYEKL come from the germline V gene.